The 26 T cell receptor beta chains listed next were all sequenced from one sample in a study of T cell clonotyping in hematopoietic cell transplantation. Assay used: immunoSEQ multiplex PCR; TCRdb lists only in-frame clones, some missing. Among roughly 17,000 clones listed, 85% to 95% were seen once. What was sequenced was peripheral blood mononuclear cells. These receptors originate from a man aged 40-50 years in good health. Some clones in this sample may be carry-over from other donors' samples.

V gene TRBV14 combines with J gene TRBJ2-7; D perhaps matches TRBD2 (5 bases). Germline loops: CDR1 SGHDN, CDR2 FVKESK. The CDR3 contains 15 residues. The V end was cut by 1 base, the J end by 0 bases, with 10 bases between. CDR3 nucleotide sequence: TGTGCCAGCAGCCAAGGATCTACTAGCTCCTACGAGCAGTACTTC. This sequence encodes CASSQGSTSSYEQYF.

This clone showed up just once. The chain links TRBV9 to TRBJ2-2; D is undetermined. The CDR3 extends over 14 amino acids. Trimming cost V 4 bases and J 5 bases, with 12 bases left between them. Germline V gene lookup returns CDR1 SGDLS and CDR2 YYNGEE. CDR3 in amino acids: CASSPSSRTGELFF. The DNA of the CDR3 is TGTGCCAGCAGCCCCAGCAGTAGGACCGGGGAGCTGTTTTTT.

This clone was detected only once. V gene TRBV7-9 combines with J gene TRBJ2-7; D is perhaps TRBD2 (5 bases). CDR1 SEHNR and CDR2 FQNEAQ come from the germline V gene (reference sequence). The CDR3 extends over 13 amino acids. V lost 5 bases, J lost 1 base, and 9 bases lay in between. The CDR3 region is CASSPAVSYEQYF. CDR3 DNA sequence: TGTGCCAGCAGCCCAGCGGTGTCCTACGAGCAGTACTTC.

This chain links TRBV2 with TRBJ1-5; D unresolved. Deletions cut 6 bases from V and 0 bases from J, with 9 bases between. CDR3 length: 14 residues. The germline CDR1 and CDR2 sequences are SNHLY and FYNNEI. CDR3 residues: CASRRSYSNQPQHF. Here the CDR3 DNA reads TGTGCCAGCAGGCGGAGCTATAGCAATCAGCCCCAGCATTTT.

The V gene is TRBV5-1, the J gene TRBJ2-7, with TRBD2 as a possible D gene (6 bases). The CDR3 loop spans 14 amino acids. Germline V gene sequence: CDR1 SGHRS, CDR2 YFSETQ. Trimming cost V 4 bases and J 1 base, with 12 bases left between them. CDR3 protein: CASSPGLSSYEQYF. DNA of the CDR3: TGCGCCAGCAGCCCGGGACTCTCTTCCTACGAGCAGTACTTC. The full variable domain, its missing parts supplied by reference TRBV5-1 and TRBJ2-7, is KAGVTQTPRYLIKTRGQQVTLSCSPISGHRSVSWYQQTPGQGLQFLFEYFSETQRNKGNFPGRFSGRQFSNSRSEMNVSTLELGDSALYLCASSPGLSSYEQYFGPGTRLTVT.

The chain combines TRBV27 with TRBJ2-7; TRBD1 matches 8 bases. The ends lost 6 bases at V and 4 bases at J; junction bases unmatched: 5. This CDR3 contains 13 residues. CDR1 is MNHEY and CDR2 is SMNVEV in the germline V gene (reference sequence). As DNA, the CDR3 is TGTGCCAGCAGAGGGACAGGATCTTACGAGCAGTACTTC. Translation: CASRGTGSYEQYF.

J is TRBJ1-2 and V is TRBV10-2; D might be TRBD1 (6 bases). The CDR3 has 15 residues. V shed 8 bases and J shed 1 base, with 17 bases lying between them. CDR1 and CDR2 from the germline V gene are WSHSY and SAAADI. The CDR3 sequence is CASLGGERNNYGYTF. The CDR3 DNA is TGCGCCAGCCTTGGGGGCGAGCGGAATAACTATGGCTACACCTTC.

The chain is built from TRBV6-6 and TRBJ2-2; D unresolved. Germline V lookup: CDR1 MNHNY, CDR2 SVGAGI (reference sequence). V gave up 5 bases and J gave up 7 bases, with 14 bases separating them. The CDR3 totals 14 residues. The CDR3 region has the DNA TGTGCCAGCAGTCCCGACCGGACGGGCGGGGAGCTGTTTTTT. Amino acids: CASSPDRTGGELFF.

In this sample, this clone turned up once. The chain employs TRBV4-1 and TRBJ2-2; 12 positions agree with TRBD2. The CDR3 is 16 residues long. The germline CDR1 and CDR2 sequences are MGHRA and YSYEKL. With V trimmed by 4 bases and J by 3 bases, 3 bases remained unmatched. The CDR3 loop is CASSRGTSGHTGELFF. The CDR3 nucleotides are TGCGCCAGCAGCCGAGGGACTAGCGGGCACACCGGGGAGCTGTTTTTT.

This chain uses TRBV6-5 with TRBJ1-2; a weak D match, TRBD1 (6 bases). The CDR3 covers 13 residues. The germline CDR1 and CDR2 sequences are MNHEY and SVGAGI. The V gene lost 4 bases and the J gene lost 8 bases, with 14 bases spanning the gap. The CDR3 bases are TGTGCCAGCAGTTCTCCAGGGGTAGGCGGCTACACCTTC. It yields the protein CASSSPGVGGYTF.

The chain recombines TRBV29-1 with TRBJ1-1; no clear D gene. With 4 bases removed from V and 4 bases from J, the gap between germline ends came to 16 bases. The CDR3 runs to 14 residues. The germline V gene encodes CDR1 SQVTM and CDR2 ANQGSEA. In nucleotides, the CDR3 is TGCAGCGTTGTCACCCGGGTTGACGGCACTGAAGCTTTCTTT. Amino acid sequence: CSVVTRVDGTEAFF.

This chain uses TRBV6-5 with TRBJ2-2; a possible D gene is TRBD1 (6 bases). The CDR3 covers 14 residues. V lost 10 bases and J lost 3, with 15 bases in between. Germline lookup yields CDR1 MNHEY and CDR2 SVGAGI. The CDR3 loop is CAISPTGDTGELFF. CDR3 in DNA: TGTGCCATTTCCCCGACAGGAGACACCGGGGAGCTGTTTTTT.

V is TRBV7-2 and J is TRBJ2-1; 13 positions agree with TRBD2. V gave up 5 bases and J gave up 15 bases; unmatched junction bases: 10. The CDR3 is 14 amino acids. Germline CDR1 is SGHTA and CDR2 is FQGNSA. The CDR3 nucleotides are TGTGCCAGCAGCAAAGGGACTAGCGGGACCGGGGGGTTCTTC. Its translation is CASSKGTSGTGGFF.

This clone was counted once. The genes are TRBV5-1 and TRBJ2-6, with a weak D call TRBD1 (5 bases). This CDR3 is 16 amino acids long. Germline CDR1 is SGHRS and CDR2 is YFSETQ. V lost 1 base, J lost 0 bases, and 8 bases lay in between. The CDR3 bases are TGCGCCAGCAGCTTGTTAGGGGCCTCTGGGGCCAACGTCCTGACTTTC. It translates to CASSLLGASGANVLTF.

The chain couples TRBV2 to TRBJ1-5, with 9 nucleotides matching TRBD1. The CDR3 sequence is 15 residues long. From germline, CDR1 is SNHLY and CDR2 FYNNEI. Trimming at V came to 6 bases and at J to 2 bases, leaving 5 bases not matched to a gene. CDR3 in amino acids: CASSQGQGRNQPQHF. The CDR3 DNA follows: TGTGCCAGCAGCCAGGGACAGGGTCGCAATCAGCCCCAGCATTTT.

The CDR3 sequence is CASSLGGTGQETQYF. Here the CDR3 DNA reads TGTGCCAGCAGCTTAGGGGGGACGGGCCAAGAGACCCAGTACTTC. The rearrangement links TRBV11-3 to TRBJ2-5, with D perhaps matching TRBD1 or TRBD2 (5 bases each). With 1 base removed from V and 1 base from J, the gap between germline ends came to 10 bases. Germline V lookup: CDR1 SGHNT, CDR2 YENEEA. This CDR3 spans 15 amino acids.

The rearrangement joins TRBV5-1 to TRBJ1-2, with 10 bases that match TRBD1. Germline V gives CDR1 SGHRS, CDR2 YFSETQ. The CDR3 is made up of 17 amino acids. J lost 7 bases, V lost 5 bases, and 17 bases had no gene match. CDR3 coding DNA: TGCGCCAGCAGTCGGGCCGACACGACAGGGGGCGCGGGTGGCTACACCTTC. Its protein is CASSRADTTGGAGGYTF.

The chain uses TRBV29-1 and TRBJ1-1; no reliable D call. Germline-derived CDR1 and CDR2 are SQVTM and ANQGSEA. CDR3 length: 14 amino acids. Trimming left V 1 base short and J 7 bases short, with 16 bases between. The CDR3 DNA reads as TGCAGCGTTGAAGGAGGGTACTGGTTCGTTGAAGCTTTCTTT. Residues: CSVEGGYWFVEAFF.

The rearrangement joins TRBV28 to TRBJ2-7; a possible D gene is TRBD1 (6 bases). CDR3 size: 15 residues. Germline lookup yields CDR1 MDHEN and CDR2 SYDVKM. V dropped 5 bases and J dropped 3 bases, with 17 bases sitting between them. CDR3 in amino acids: CASSRPRTVDYEQYF. DNA of the CDR3: TGTGCCAGCAGTCGCCCGAGGACAGTCGACTACGAGCAGTACTTC.

The V and J genes are TRBV5-1 and TRBJ1-1; no clear D gene. Germline V gene data show CDR1 as SGHRS and CDR2 as YFSETQ. The CDR3 spans 13 residues. V was shortened by 5 bases and J by 0 bases, with 8 bases between the two germline ends. CDR3 loop: CASRLDMNTEAFF. The CDR3 bases are TGCGCCAGCAGACTTGACATGAACACTGAAGCTTTCTTT. Looking up the rest from reference TRBV5-1 and TRBJ1-1 gives the full variable domain: KAGVTQTPRYLIKTRGQQVTLSCSPISGHRSVSWYQQTPGQGLQFLFEYFSETQRNKGNFPGRFSGRQFSNSRSEMNVSTLELGDSALYLCASRLDMNTEAFFGQGTRLTVV.

This chain joins TRBV5-1 and TRBJ1-2, with a weak D call TRBD1 (6 bases). Germline CDR1 is SGHRS and CDR2 is YFSETQ. V lost 0 bases and J lost 8, with 14 bases in between. The length of the CDR3 is 14 residues. The CDR3 DNA reads TGCGCCAGCAGCTTGGCGGCAGGGGTGATCGGCTACACCTTC. Protein sequence: CASSLAAGVIGYTF.

This clone appeared once. This chain connects TRBV25-1 to TRBJ2-1; D unclear. Germline assignment: CDR1 MGHDK and CDR2 SYGVNS. The V gene lost 0 bases and the J gene lost 1 base, with 10 bases spanning the gap. This CDR3 has 16 residues. CDR3 DNA sequence: TGTGCCAGCAGTGAATATTCTAAAGGGTCCTACAATGAGCAGTTCTTC. Translated, it gives CASSEYSKGSYNEQFF. Full variable domain (missing parts from reference TRBV25-1 and TRBJ2-1): EADIYQTPRYLVIGTGKKITLECSQTMGHDKMYWYQQDPGMELHLIHYSYGVNSTEKGDLSSESTVSRIRTEHFPLTLESARPSHTSQYLCASSEYSKGSYNEQFFGPGTRLTVL.

This sequence joins TRBV30 and TRBJ2-5; D possibly corresponds to TRBD2 (5 bases). This CDR3 has 12 amino acids. Looked up from germline, CDR1 is GTSNPN and CDR2 is SVGIG (reference sequence). V was cut by 3 bases and J by 9 bases, with 14 bases left in between. This CDR3 reads CAWRGSSMSQYF. The DNA for the CDR3 is TGTGCCTGGAGGGGGAGTAGCATGTCCCAGTACTTC.

The CDR3 DNA sequence: TGCGCCAGCAGCCATGCTACGACAGGGGGCTATGGCTACACCTTC. Encoded protein: CASSHATTGGYGYTF. J is TRBJ1-2 and V is TRBV4-1; TRBD1 aligns across 9 bases. Germline V gene sequence: CDR1 MGHRA, CDR2 YSYEKL. V lost 3 bases and J lost 4; bases outside the gene matches: 6. The CDR3 covers 15 residues.

The chain carries TRBV4-2 and TRBJ1-1, with D possibly being TRBD1 (6 bases). The ends were cut back, 4 bases at V and 1 base at J, with 13 bases in the middle. Germline-derived CDR1 and CDR2 are LGHNA and YNFKEQ. The CDR3 has 15 amino acids. The CDR3 protein is CASSLWGAGNTEAFF. In nucleotides, the CDR3 is TGTGCCAGCAGCCTATGGGGGGCGGGGAACACTGAAGCTTTCTTT.

The V and J genes are TRBV5-6 and TRBJ1-1, with D maybe TRBD1 (5 bases). Germline CDR1 is SGHDT and CDR2 is YYEEEE. V was clipped by 4 bases and J by 3 bases, with 16 bases between them. This CDR3 contains 15 residues. The CDR3 protein is CASSRASGKYTEAFF. CDR3 DNA: TGTGCCAGCAGCCGCGCGTCAGGGAAGTACACTGAAGCTTTCTTT.